One sample yielded the 2 T cell receptor beta chains listed below, sequenced in a study of shared clonotypes between healthy human individuals. Positive CCR7 selection of CD45RO-negative cells yielded the naive CD8 cells, and terminally differentiated effector memory CD45RA+ cells were excluded. The method was immunoSEQ multiplex PCR; TCRdb's version includes in-frame clones alone and lacks a portion of them. The table has approximately 840,000 clones, approximately 96% seen once. The sequencing input was naive CD8+ T cells sorted from blood. These receptors originate from a man aged 30 to 39 in good health.

A remark on this clone: The same CDR3 arises from other DNA sequences in this sample as well. The chain has TRBV6-5 and TRBJ2-2; D is unresolved. The CDR3 totals 15 residues. Germline V gene lookup returns CDR1 MNHEY and CDR2 SVGAGI. V gave up 5 bases and J gave up 3 bases, with 13 bases separating them. CDR3 in amino acids: CASSPLSGDTGELFF. CDR3 DNA sequence: TGTGCCAGCAGTCCCCTCTCCGGAGACACCGGGGAGCTGTTTTTT.

The chain combines TRBV7-9 with TRBJ2-2, with D perhaps matching TRBD1 (5 bases). The CDR3 covers 15 residues. Germline assignment: CDR1 SEHNR and CDR2 FQNEAQ (reference sequence). The V end was cut by 5 bases, the J end by 0 bases, with 10 bases between. The chain's CDR3 is CASSPRQTNTGELFF. The CDR3 DNA sequence: TGTGCCAGCAGCCCGCGACAGACGAACACCGGGGAGCTGTTTTTT.